A single sample gave rise to the 19 T cell receptor beta chains below, sequenced in a study of cytomegalovirus exposure and HLA in healthy donors. With 60 Vbeta and 13 Jbeta primers, the PCR was carried out. The data were produced by immunoSEQ multiplex PCR, yet TCRdb's version contains in-frame clones alone and is incomplete. With approximately 38,000 clones in the sample, the ten largest clones hold 1% to 1.5%. The material sequenced was PBMCs. The source of these receptors is a young man in good health and CMV-seronegative.

The chain has TRBV6-6 and TRBJ1-5; 12 positions match TRBD1. Germline CDR1 is MNHNY and CDR2 is SVGAGI (reference sequence). J gave up 7 bases and V 6 bases, and 7 bases lay outside the gene matches. The CDR3 has 15 amino acids. Written as DNA, the CDR3 is TGTGCCAGCAGCCCGGGACAGGGGGCGAGGCAGCCCCAGCATTTT. Encoded protein: CASSPGQGARQPQHF.

A note on this clone: One end of the junction varies from germline; a read error may be responsible. The chain recombines TRBV15 with TRBJ1-5; perhaps TRBD1 as D (6 bases). Germline lookup yields CDR1 LNHNV and CDR2 YYDKDF (reference sequence). The CDR3 loop spans 17 amino acids. The CDR3 sequence is CATSGEAFQGPESPQHF. The CDR3 DNA sequence: TGTGCCACCAGCGGAGAGGCCTTCCAGGGGCCCGAGAGTCCCCAGCATTTT.

The rearrangement uses TRBV2 and TRBJ2-6; 7 bases fit TRBD2. The J segment lost 4 bases and the V segment lost 2 bases, leaving 11 bases of the junction unmatched. There are 18 residues in the CDR3. Per the germline V gene, CDR1 is SNHLY and CDR2 is FYNNEI. The CDR3 loop is CASSEYGLAVYGANVLTF. CDR3 nucleotides: TGTGCCAGCAGTGAATATGGCCTAGCGGTATACGGGGCCAACGTCCTGACTTTC.

V gene TRBV5-6 combines with J gene TRBJ2-5, with TRBD2 identical over 9 bases. CDR1 is SGHDT, CDR2 YYEEEE, per germline. The CDR3 is made up of 15 amino acids. With V trimmed by 3 bases and J by 0 bases, 3 bases remained unmatched. CDR3 in amino acids: CASSSLAGNQETQYF. Written as DNA, the CDR3 is TGTGCCAGCAGCTCCCTAGCGGGGAACCAAGAGACCCAGTACTTC.

The V gene is TRBV6-1, the J gene TRBJ1-3; D ambiguous. CDR1 MNHNS and CDR2 SASEGT come from the germline V gene. V gave up 0 bases and J gave up 0 bases, with 6 bases separating them. The CDR3 totals 15 residues. Written as DNA, the CDR3 is TGTGCCAGCAGTGAAGCGTTCAACTCTGGAAACACCATATATTTT. Protein: CASSEAFNSGNTIYF.

The V and J genes are TRBV4-3 and TRBJ2-5; TRBD1 matches at 10 bases. The CDR3 totals 16 residues. J gave up 4 bases and V 4 bases, and 9 bases lay outside the gene matches. Germline V CDR1 and CDR2: LGHNA, YSLEER. The CDR3 nucleotides read TGCGCCAGCAGCCGAAACAGACAGGGGGCTGGAGAGACCCAGTACTTC. Protein product: CASSRNRQGAGETQYF.

The chain carries TRBV29-1 and TRBJ1-2; 7 bases are shared with TRBD1. CDR1 and CDR2 (germline): SQVTM, ANQGSEA. V shed 4 bases, J shed 7 bases, and the junction held 6 bases outside the gene matches. This CDR3 is built from 12 residues. CDR3 region: CSVGGGTSGYTF. Here the CDR3 DNA reads TGCAGCGTTGGAGGGGGCACAAGTGGCTACACCTTC.

The chain joins TRBV4-3 to TRBJ2-7; 11 bases are a match to TRBD1. Germline V gives CDR1 LGHNA, CDR2 YSLEER. The length of the CDR3 is 16 residues. Unmatched junction bases numbered 12, after V lost 2 bases and J lost 9 bases. The CDR3 coding sequence is TGCGCCAGCAGCCAATCCCCTGGGACAGGGGGAAATGTGCAGTACTTC. The encoded protein is CASSQSPGTGGNVQYF.

The J gene is TRBJ2-1, the V gene TRBV9; 7 bases are a match to TRBD2. The V and J ends lost 0 bases and 3 bases, in that order; junction bases with no gene match: 3. Germline lookup yields CDR1 SGDLS and CDR2 YYNGEE. This CDR3 is built from 15 residues. CDR3 region: CASSVASGIYNEQFF. CDR3 coding DNA: TGTGCCAGCAGCGTAGCTAGCGGAATCTACAATGAGCAGTTCTTC.

CDR3 bases: TGTGCCAGCAGTAAGGTCGAGCGGTTACTGTTTTTT. Amino acid sequence: CASSKVERLLFF. V and J are TRBV6-1 and TRBJ1-4, with D uncertain. CDR3 length: 12 residues. V was cut by 5 bases and J by 13 bases, with 14 bases left in between. Germline lookup yields CDR1 MNHNS and CDR2 SASEGT.

V is TRBV6-1 and J is TRBJ2-7, with D maybe TRBD2 (5 bases). The CDR3 sequence is 11 residues long. Germline CDR1 reads MNHNS; CDR2 reads SASEGT. V lost 9 bases and J lost 5, with 11 bases in between. The CDR3 DNA is TGTGCCAGTGACCTAGCCGACGAGCAGTACTTC. It specifies CASDLADEQYF.

The chain links TRBV4-2 to TRBJ2-5; D perhaps matches TRBD2 (6 bases). Germline CDR1 reads LGHNA; CDR2 reads YNFKEQ. V was pared by 1 base and J by 2 bases, with 8 bases between. This CDR3 has 14 residues. The CDR3 loop reads CASSQGREQETQYF. CDR3 DNA sequence: TGTGCCAGCAGCCAAGGGCGGGAACAAGAGACCCAGTACTTC.

This rearrangement joins TRBV4-2 to TRBJ2-7; TRBD1 aligns across 8 bases. The CDR3 is 16 amino acids. CDR1 is LGHNA, CDR2 YNFKEQ, per germline. V shed 1 base, J shed 7 bases, and the junction held 12 bases outside the gene matches. The CDR3 reads CASSQVSLRGRGEQYF. The CDR3 coding sequence is TGTGCCAGCAGCCAAGTGAGTCTCAGGGGGCGTGGGGAGCAGTACTTC.

J is TRBJ1-2 and V is TRBV4-1; no clear D. Germline lookup yields CDR1 MGHRA and CDR2 YSYEKL. Trimming left V 4 bases short and J 7 bases short, with 16 bases between. The CDR3 is made up of 14 amino acids. The CDR3 loop reads CASSLTLGEGGYTF. The CDR3 DNA reads as TGCGCCAGCAGCCTTACACTCGGGGAGGGTGGCTACACCTTC.

The chain employs TRBV4-3 and TRBJ2-1, with 9 bases fitting TRBD2. The CDR3 spans 15 residues. With 4 bases clipped from V and 7 bases from J, the junction kept 8 bases outside the gene matches. Germline CDR1 is LGHNA and CDR2 is YSLEER. The CDR3 loop reads CASSREREAWNEQFF. The CDR3 region has the DNA TGCGCCAGCAGCCGAGAGCGGGAGGCCTGGAATGAGCAGTTCTTC.

Here the CDR3 DNA reads TGTGCCAGCAGTGAACTAGCGGGAGGCACCGGGGAGCTGTTTTTT. Residues: CASSELAGGTGELFF. The chain is built from TRBV6-4 and TRBJ2-2; 12 positions match TRBD2. Trimming cost V 3 bases and J 4 bases; bases outside gene matches: 0. The CDR3 length is 15 residues. Germline lookup yields CDR1 MRHNA and CDR2 SNTAGT.

The rearrangement links TRBV6-5 to TRBJ1-6; D is uncertain. The CDR3 spans 14 residues. Germline CDR1 is MNHEY and CDR2 is SVGAGI. V lost 2 bases, J lost 8 bases, and 10 bases lay in between. The CDR3 reads CASSYARGDSPLHF. The CDR3, as DNA: TGTGCCAGCAGTTACGCCCGAGGAGATTCACCCCTCCACTTT.

The J gene is TRBJ1-2, the V gene TRBV6-5; D unclear. V was trimmed by 4 bases and J by 10 bases, leaving 13 bases between them. CDR3 size: 12 residues. Germline V lookup: CDR1 MNHEY, CDR2 SVGAGI. CDR3 sequence reads: CASSFGSEDYTF. CDR3 sequence (DNA): TGTGCCAGCAGTTTCGGGTCGGAAGACTACACCTTC.

The rearrangement uses TRBV29-1 and TRBJ2-1; tentative D call: TRBD1 (8 bases). The CDR3 totals 12 residues. Germline V gene sequence: CDR1 SQVTM, CDR2 ANQGSEA. Trimming left V 4 bases short and J 7 bases short, with 11 bases between. In DNA form, the CDR3 reads TGCAGCGTTGCACAGGGGGGGAATGAGCAGTTCTTC. Translating it yields CSVAQGGNEQFF.